The 28 T cell receptor beta chains reported below all come from one sample, sequenced in a study of cytomegalovirus exposure and HLA in healthy donors. Primers: 60 Vbeta forward and 13 Jbeta reverse. Generated by immunoSEQ multiplex PCR, the TCRdb table keeps only in-frame clones and is missing some. This sample has more than 110,000 clones, with roughly 80% found just once. Sequenced input: PBMCs. The receptors derive from a man aged 35 to 55 in good health and CMV-seropositive.

This clone is medium-sized by share. V and J are TRBV21-1 and TRBJ2-2; TRBD2, as called in the table, went unchecked against the DNA. TRBV21-1 is a pseudogene segment. The CDR3 consists of 16 residues. CDR3 sequence (DNA): TGTGCCAGCAGCAAAGGGCTAGCGGGACAGGCCGGGGAGCTGTTTTTT. Translating gives CASSKGLAGQAGELFF.

V is TRBV5-1 and J is TRBJ2-3; 13 positions agree with TRBD2. The germline CDR1 and CDR2 sequences are SGHRS and YFSETQ. The CDR3 runs 15 residues. The V and J ends lost 5 bases and 2 bases, in that order; junction bases with no gene match: 2. The CDR3 region is CASRLAGGSTDTQYF. The CDR3 DNA reads as TGCGCCAGCAGACTAGCGGGAGGGTCCACAGATACGCAGTATTTT.

V is TRBV7-9 and J is TRBJ1-2; no clear D gene. The CDR3 is 15 residues long. Germline assignment: CDR1 SEHNR and CDR2 FQNEAQ (reference sequence). The germline V and J ends were trimmed by 3 bases and 3 bases, with 14 bases remaining between them. CDR3 coding DNA: TGTGCCAGCAGCTTGTTGAGCACCCGGGACTATGGCTACACCTTC. This gives the protein CASSLLSTRDYGYTF.

CDR3 loop: CASSLFAGGGEAFF. CDR3 in DNA: TGTGCCAGCAGCTTATTTGCGGGAGGGGGTGAAGCTTTCTTT. The chain is built from TRBV7-9 and TRBJ1-1; maybe TRBD1 (6 bases). The germline gives CDR1 SEHNR, CDR2 FQNEAQ (reference sequence). This CDR3 is built from 14 residues. V gave up 2 bases and J gave up 7 bases, with 14 bases separating them. Full variable domain (remainder filled in from reference TRBV7-9 and TRBJ1-1): DTGVSQNPRHKITKRGQNVTFRCDPISEHNRLYWYRQTLGQGPEFLTYFQNEAQLEKSRLLSDRFSAERPKGSFSTLEIQRTEQGDSAMYLCASSLFAGGGEAFFGQGTRLTVV.

This clone has only a few counts. The chain joins TRBV6-5 to TRBJ2-5, with TRBD1 identical over 8 bases. Germline loops: CDR1 MNHEY, CDR2 SVGAGI. The CDR3 runs 14 residues. V was pared by 6 bases and J by 9 bases, with 12 bases of the junction left unmatched. The CDR3 DNA follows: TGTGCCAGCAGAACCCAGGGGGCAGAGAACGCCCAGTACTTC. Translation: CASRTQGAENAQYF.

V usage is TRBV9 and J usage is TRBJ2-5; 10 nucleotides line up with TRBD1. The CDR3 totals 15 residues. The germline gives CDR1 SGDLS, CDR2 YYNGEE. V lost 3 bases to trimming and J lost 4 bases; unmatched junction nucleotides: 6. The DNA of the CDR3 is TGTGCCAGCAGCGCATCGGGACAGGGGACAGAGACCCAGTACTTC. This translates into CASSASGQGTETQYF. Together with reference TRBV9 and TRBJ2-5, the CDR3 gives the full variable domain: DSGVTQTPKHLITATGQRVTLRCSPRSGDLSVYWYQQSLDQGLQFLIQYYNGEERAKGNILERFSAQQFPDLHSELNLSSLELGDSALYFCASSASGQGTETQYFGPGTRLLVL.

The rearrangement joins TRBV5-1 to TRBJ2-7; TRBD2 is a possible D gene (5 bases). Deletions cut 4 bases from V and 5 bases from J, with 19 bases between. CDR1 SGHRS and CDR2 YFSETQ come from the germline V gene. This CDR3 is built from 15 residues. The CDR3 sequence: CASSPGVITSHEQYF. The CDR3 DNA reads as TGCGCCAGCAGCCCCGGGGTAATAACATCCCACGAGCAGTACTTC.

The rearrangement joins TRBV10-3 to TRBJ2-3; 9 positions agree with TRBD2. V lost 5 bases and J lost 2; bases outside the gene matches: 8. The CDR3 runs 16 residues. Per germline, CDR1 ENHRY and CDR2 SYGVKD. The CDR3: CAISPLTSGYTDTQYF. For the CDR3, the DNA is TGTGCCATCAGTCCTTTAACTAGCGGGTACACAGATACGCAGTATTTT.

This sequence joins TRBV10-3 and TRBJ2-2; D gene unclear. CDR3 length equals 13 residues. The V gene's germline CDR1 is ENHRY and CDR2 SYGVKD. The V and J ends lost 10 bases and 7 bases respectively, with 16 bases between them. CDR3 amino acids: CATYPVESGELFF. The CDR3 bases are TGTGCCACCTACCCGGTTGAGAGCGGGGAGCTGTTTTTT.

This clone was counted once. The V and J genes are TRBV11-3 and TRBJ2-7; D is possibly TRBD1 (5 bases). Deletions cut 0 bases from V and 7 bases from J, with 10 bases between. The CDR3 sequence is 13 residues long. CDR1 is SGHNT and CDR2 is YENEEA in the germline V gene. The CDR3 nucleotides are TGTGCCAGCAGCTTAGATCATGGACAAGAGCAGTACTTC. It yields the protein CASSLDHGQEQYF.

This clone was detected once. The chain is built from TRBV12-5 and TRBJ1-5; D is unclear. Trimming stripped 7 bases from V and 0 bases from J, with 13 bases between. The CDR3 has 15 residues. Per germline, CDR1 LGHNT and CDR2 FRNRAP. CDR3 in DNA: TGTGCTAGTGCTAACAGCCGATATAGCAATCAGCCCCAGCATTTT. It codes for CASANSRYSNQPQHF. The variable domain in full, with the rest retrieved from reference TRBV12-5 and TRBJ1-5, is DARVTQTPRHKVTEMGQEVTMRCQPILGHNTVFWYRQTMMQGLELLAYFRNRAPLDDSGMPKDRFSAEMPDATLATLKIQPSEPRDSAVYFCASANSRYSNQPQHFGDGTRLSIL.

The chain couples TRBV7-8 to TRBJ2-3, with D tentatively TRBD2 (6 bases). Germline V gene sequence: CDR1 SGHVS, CDR2 FQNEAQ. V lost 5 bases and J 0 bases, leaving 18 bases between the germline ends. This CDR3 is built from 17 residues. The CDR3 loop is CASSTRGGNPSTDTQYF. In nucleotides, the CDR3 is TGTGCCAGCAGCACCCGGGGAGGAAACCCTAGCACAGATACGCAGTATTTT.

The V call is TRBV7-9, the J call TRBJ1-2, with D maybe TRBD1 (6 bases). The CDR3 has 14 residues. Per the germline V gene, CDR1 is SEHNR and CDR2 is FQNEAQ (reference sequence). Trimming took off 4 bases at V and 4 bases at J, with 13 bases between the two ends. CDR3 nucleotides: TGTGCCAGCAGCTCAGTTGGGACAACCTATGGCTACACCTTC. It is translated as CASSSVGTTYGYTF.

The genes are TRBV6-4 and TRBJ1-5, with 7 bases that match TRBD1. The germline V gene encodes CDR1 MRHNA and CDR2 SNTAGT. Unmatched junction bases numbered 6, after V lost 7 bases and J lost 6 bases. CDR3 length: 13 amino acids. Here the CDR3 DNA reads TGTGCCAGCATTTCAGGGGGTGGTCAGCCCCAGCATTTT. Translated, it gives CASISGGGQPQHF.

This rearrangement joins TRBV9 to TRBJ2-1, with D unresolved. The CDR3 consists of 13 residues. Germline values: CDR1 SGDLS, CDR2 YYNGEE. Trimming stripped 2 bases from V and 4 bases from J, with 7 bases between. CDR3 coding DNA: TGTGCCAGCAGCGTTCTTCTTTACAATGAGCAGTTCTTC. Protein product: CASSVLLYNEQFF.

The chain uses TRBV7-6 and TRBJ2-5; 7 bases agree with TRBD2. Germline V gene lookup returns CDR1 SGHVS and CDR2 FNYEAQ. V lost 2 bases, J lost 3 bases, and 6 bases stayed unmatched. CDR3 length equals 15 residues. The CDR3 bases are TGTGCCAGCAGCTTACGTCCGGGGGGAGAAGAGACCCAGTACTTC. Encoded protein: CASSLRPGGEETQYF.

The V and J genes are TRBV7-9 and TRBJ2-7; maybe TRBD1 (6 bases). The V gene lost 0 bases and the J gene lost 4 bases, with 10 bases spanning the gap. Per germline, CDR1 SEHNR and CDR2 FQNEAQ (reference sequence). There are 14 residues in the CDR3. CDR3 loop: CASSLAGARYEQYF. The CDR3 DNA reads as TGTGCCAGCAGCTTAGCGGGGGCTAGATACGAGCAGTACTTC.

J is TRBJ2-5 and V is TRBV29-1, with 10 nucleotides matching TRBD2. The CDR3 runs 13 residues. V was pared by 4 bases and J by 5 bases, with 4 bases of the junction left unmatched. Germline CDR1 SQVTM, CDR2 ANQGSEA. The CDR3 spells CSVGLAGVETQYF. DNA of the CDR3: TGCAGCGTTGGGCTAGCGGGAGTTGAGACCCAGTACTTC.

The CDR3 region has the DNA TGTGCCAGCAGCCTTAACAGGGCTGAAGCTTTCTTT. Its translation: CASSLNRAEAFF. J is TRBJ1-1 and V is TRBV28; TRBD1 might be the D (6 bases). The CDR3 sequence is 12 residues long. CDR1 and CDR2 from the germline V gene are MDHEN and SYDVKM. V lost 6 bases, J lost 6 bases, and 11 bases lay in between.

J is TRBJ2-2 and V is TRBV30; weak D call: TRBD1 (6 bases). V lost 4 bases to trimming and J lost 7 bases, with 13 bases between them. This CDR3 is built from 13 residues. Germline CDR1 and CDR2: GTSNPN and SVGIG (reference sequence). This CDR3 reads CAWNAQGFGELFF. The CDR3 coding sequence is TGTGCCTGGAACGCCCAGGGGTTCGGGGAGCTGTTTTTT.

The CDR3 DNA reads as TGTGCCAGCAGCTTCCGGCGGCCTCAGTACTTC. This codes for CASSFRRPQYF. V is TRBV11-3 and J is TRBJ2-4, with D hard to call. CDR3 length: 11 amino acids. Germline V gene lookup returns CDR1 SGHNT and CDR2 YENEEA. V was cut by 3 bases and J by 12 bases, with 9 bases left in between.

The chain recombines TRBV25-1 with TRBJ1-4; D gene unclear. Trimming removed 5 bases from V and 0 bases from J, with 10 bases in between. Germline CDR1 reads MGHDK; CDR2 reads SYGVNS. The CDR3 spans 15 residues. The CDR3 nucleotides read TGTGCCAGCAGTACGGACTTAGCAACTAATGAAAAACTGTTTTTT. It translates to CASSTDLATNEKLFF.

This clone was picked up a small number of times. This chain links TRBV5-1 with TRBJ2-3; D ambiguous. The CDR3 runs to 12 residues. Germline CDR1 and CDR2: SGHRS and YFSETQ. The V and J ends lost 1 base and 4 bases respectively, with 4 bases between them. The CDR3 bases are TGCGCCAGCAGCTTGTCCTCAGATACGCAGTATTTT. It encodes CASSLSSDTQYF.

The rearrangement uses TRBV7-3 and TRBJ2-7; no clear D gene. The V gene lost 0 bases and the J gene lost 3 bases, with 6 bases spanning the gap. Germline loops: CDR1 SGHTA, CDR2 FQGTGA. CDR3 length: 13 amino acids. DNA of the CDR3: TGTGCCAGCAGCTTAACACGAGACTACGAGCAGTACTTC. Protein sequence: CASSLTRDYEQYF.

The chain links TRBV25-1 to TRBJ1-6, with D possibly matching TRBD1 (6 bases). The CDR3 has 16 amino acids. The V gene lost 4 bases and the J gene lost 2 bases, with 12 bases spanning the gap. Germline CDR1 MGHDK, CDR2 SYGVNS. CDR3 sequence: CASSATGKTYNSPLHF. CDR3 DNA: TGTGCCAGCAGTGCAACAGGGAAAACCTATAATTCACCCCTCCACTTT. Filled out from reference TRBV25-1 and TRBJ1-6, the complete variable domain reads EADIYQTPRYLVIGTGKKITLECSQTMGHDKMYWYQQDPGMELHLIHYSYGVNSTEKGDLSSESTVSRIRTEHFPLTLESARPSHTSQYLCASSATGKTYNSPLHFGNGTRLTVT.

V gene TRBV27 combines with J gene TRBJ1-2; 9 positions agree with TRBD1. The CDR3 is made up of 11 amino acids. Germline CDR1 and CDR2: MNHEY and SMNVEV (reference sequence). With 6 bases clipped from V and 9 bases from J, the junction kept 2 bases outside the gene matches. The CDR3 here is CASRGQGRYTF. The DNA of the CDR3 is TGTGCCAGCAGAGGACAGGGGCGCTACACCTTC.

The rearrangement uses TRBV7-9 and TRBJ2-2; 12 bases match TRBD1. CDR3 length: 17 residues. After removal of 5 bases from V and 7 bases from J, the junction contained 11 bases not matched to a gene. CDR1 and CDR2 from the germline V gene are SEHNR and FQNEAQ (reference sequence). CDR3 bases: TGTGCCAGCAGCCTCCAACCGGGACAGGGGGCCGGCGGGGAGCTGTTTTTT. Amino acid sequence: CASSLQPGQGAGGELFF.

The chain has TRBV15 and TRBJ1-1, with D perhaps TRBD1 (6 bases). V lost 3 bases and J 9 bases, leaving 14 bases between the germline ends. The CDR3 is made up of 13 amino acids. Germline V gives CDR1 LNHNV, CDR2 YYDKDF (reference sequence). Here the CDR3 DNA reads TGTGCCACCAGCAGCACCGGGACACTGAAAGCTTTCTTT. It translates to CATSSTGTLKAFF.